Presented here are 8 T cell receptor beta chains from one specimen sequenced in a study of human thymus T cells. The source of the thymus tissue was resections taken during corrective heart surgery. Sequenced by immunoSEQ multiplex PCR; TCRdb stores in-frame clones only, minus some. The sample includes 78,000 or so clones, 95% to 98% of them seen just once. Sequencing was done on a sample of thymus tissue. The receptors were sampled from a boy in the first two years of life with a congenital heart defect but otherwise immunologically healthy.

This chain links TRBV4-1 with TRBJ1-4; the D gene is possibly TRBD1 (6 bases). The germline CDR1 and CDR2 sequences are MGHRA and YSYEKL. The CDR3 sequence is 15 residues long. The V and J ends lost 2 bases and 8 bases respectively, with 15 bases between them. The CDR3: CASSQSRGLWEKLFF. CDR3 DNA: TGCGCCAGCAGCCAATCTCGGGGGCTTTGGGAAAAACTGTTTTTT.

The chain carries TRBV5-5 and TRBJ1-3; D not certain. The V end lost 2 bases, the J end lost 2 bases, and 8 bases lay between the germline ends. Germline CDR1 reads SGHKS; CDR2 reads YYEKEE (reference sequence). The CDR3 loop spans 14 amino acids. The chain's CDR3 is CASSLTAAGNTIYF. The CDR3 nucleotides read TGTGCCAGCAGCTTAACGGCAGCTGGAAACACCATATATTTT.

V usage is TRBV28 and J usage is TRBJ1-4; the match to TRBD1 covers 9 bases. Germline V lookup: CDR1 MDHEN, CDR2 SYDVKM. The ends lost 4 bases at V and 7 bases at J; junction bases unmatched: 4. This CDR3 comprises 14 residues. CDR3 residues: CASSYRGRVEKLFF. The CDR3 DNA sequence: TGTGCCAGCAGTTACAGGGGGCGAGTTGAAAAACTGTTTTTT.

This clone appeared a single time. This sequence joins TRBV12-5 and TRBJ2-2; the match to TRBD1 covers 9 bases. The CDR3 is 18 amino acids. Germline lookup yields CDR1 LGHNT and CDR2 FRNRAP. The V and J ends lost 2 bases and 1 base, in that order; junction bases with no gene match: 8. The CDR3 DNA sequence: TGTGCTAGTGGTTTGCAGGGTGGGACAGGGAGGAACACCGGGGAGCTGTTTTTT. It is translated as CASGLQGGTGRNTGELFF.

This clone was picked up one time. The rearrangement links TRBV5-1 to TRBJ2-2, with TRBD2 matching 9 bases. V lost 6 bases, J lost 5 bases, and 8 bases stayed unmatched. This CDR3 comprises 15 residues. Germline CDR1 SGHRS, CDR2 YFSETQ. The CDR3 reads CASNKIAGETGELFF. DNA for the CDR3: TGCGCCAGCAACAAGATAGCGGGAGAGACCGGGGAGCTGTTTTTT.

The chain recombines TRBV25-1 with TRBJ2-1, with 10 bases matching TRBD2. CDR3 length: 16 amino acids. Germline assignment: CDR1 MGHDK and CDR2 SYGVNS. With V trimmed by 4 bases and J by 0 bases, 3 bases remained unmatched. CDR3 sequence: CASSAASGSSYNEQFF. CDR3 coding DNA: TGTGCCAGCAGTGCGGCTAGCGGGAGCTCCTACAATGAGCAGTTCTTC.

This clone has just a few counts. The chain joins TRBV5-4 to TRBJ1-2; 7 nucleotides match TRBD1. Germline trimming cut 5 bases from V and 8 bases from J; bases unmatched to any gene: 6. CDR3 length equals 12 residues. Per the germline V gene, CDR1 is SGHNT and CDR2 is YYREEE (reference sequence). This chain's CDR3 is CASSLDRDGYTF. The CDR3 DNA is TGTGCCAGCAGTTTAGACAGGGACGGCTACACCTTC. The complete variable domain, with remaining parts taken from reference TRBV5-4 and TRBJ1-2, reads ETGVTQSPTHLIKTRGQQVTLRCSSQSGHNTVSWYQQALGQGPQFIFQYYREEENGRGNFPPRFSGLQFPNYSSELNVNALELDDSALYLCASSLDRDGYTFGSGTRLTVV.

CDR3 sequence: CASSPGTSGATTQETQYF. DNA of the CDR3: TGTGCCAGCAGCCCCGGGACTAGCGGGGCCACGACTCAAGAGACCCAGTACTTC. The V and J genes are TRBV9 and TRBJ2-5, with 13 bases matching TRBD2. Germline trimming cut 4 bases from V and 2 bases from J; bases unmatched to any gene: 11. Germline V gives CDR1 SGDLS, CDR2 YYNGEE. This CDR3 has 18 amino acids.